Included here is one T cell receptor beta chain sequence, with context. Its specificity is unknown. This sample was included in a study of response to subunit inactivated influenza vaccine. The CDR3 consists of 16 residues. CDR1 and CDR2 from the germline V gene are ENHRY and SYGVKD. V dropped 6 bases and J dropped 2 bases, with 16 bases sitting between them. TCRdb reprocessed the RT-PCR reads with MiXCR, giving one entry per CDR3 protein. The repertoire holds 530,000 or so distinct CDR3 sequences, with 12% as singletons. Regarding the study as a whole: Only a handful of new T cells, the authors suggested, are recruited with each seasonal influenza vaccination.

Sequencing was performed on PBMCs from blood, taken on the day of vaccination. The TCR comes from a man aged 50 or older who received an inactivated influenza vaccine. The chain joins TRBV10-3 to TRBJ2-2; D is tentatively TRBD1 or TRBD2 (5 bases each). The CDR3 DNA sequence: TGTGCCATCAGGACTACAGACAGATTAAACACCGGGGAGCTGTTTTTT. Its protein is CAIRTTDRLNTGELFF.